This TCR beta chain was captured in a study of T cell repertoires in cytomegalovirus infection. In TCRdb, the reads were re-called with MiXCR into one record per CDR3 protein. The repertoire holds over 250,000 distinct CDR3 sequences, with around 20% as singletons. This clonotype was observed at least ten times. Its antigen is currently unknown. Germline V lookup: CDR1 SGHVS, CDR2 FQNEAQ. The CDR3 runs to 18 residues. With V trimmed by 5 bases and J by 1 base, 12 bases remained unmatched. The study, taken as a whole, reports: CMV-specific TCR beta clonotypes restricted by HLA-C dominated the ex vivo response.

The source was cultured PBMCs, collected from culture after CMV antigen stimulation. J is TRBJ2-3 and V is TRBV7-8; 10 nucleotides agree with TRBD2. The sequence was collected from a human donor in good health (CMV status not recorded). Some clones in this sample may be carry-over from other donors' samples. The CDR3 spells CASSPLGAGGLRTDTQYF. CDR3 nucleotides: TGTGCCAGCAGCCCCCTGGGAGCGGGAGGGCTCCGCACAGATACGCAGTATTTT.